This TCR beta chain was identified in a study of identical twins. One entry per CDR3 protein results from TCRdb running MiXCR on the 5' RACE reads. This table has over 600,000 distinct CDR3 sequences, 21% appearing once. The V end lost 4 bases, the J end lost 5 bases, and 9 bases lay between the germline ends. Germline-derived CDR1 and CDR2 are ENHRY and SYGVKD. This CDR3 contains 12 residues. These data were also filed under a second study, of T cells expressing NK-cell markers. That study adds: The CD3+CD56-NKG2C+ fraction of a few donors was also led by these clonotypes.

The chain recombines TRBV10-3 with TRBJ2-7; weak D call: TRBD1 (6 bases). Sequencing used PBMCs. This TCR was recovered from a woman younger than 30 in good health. The CDR3 DNA follows: TGTGCCATCAGTGCAGGGGCTAACGAGCAGTACTTC. Amino acid sequence: CAISAGANEQYF.